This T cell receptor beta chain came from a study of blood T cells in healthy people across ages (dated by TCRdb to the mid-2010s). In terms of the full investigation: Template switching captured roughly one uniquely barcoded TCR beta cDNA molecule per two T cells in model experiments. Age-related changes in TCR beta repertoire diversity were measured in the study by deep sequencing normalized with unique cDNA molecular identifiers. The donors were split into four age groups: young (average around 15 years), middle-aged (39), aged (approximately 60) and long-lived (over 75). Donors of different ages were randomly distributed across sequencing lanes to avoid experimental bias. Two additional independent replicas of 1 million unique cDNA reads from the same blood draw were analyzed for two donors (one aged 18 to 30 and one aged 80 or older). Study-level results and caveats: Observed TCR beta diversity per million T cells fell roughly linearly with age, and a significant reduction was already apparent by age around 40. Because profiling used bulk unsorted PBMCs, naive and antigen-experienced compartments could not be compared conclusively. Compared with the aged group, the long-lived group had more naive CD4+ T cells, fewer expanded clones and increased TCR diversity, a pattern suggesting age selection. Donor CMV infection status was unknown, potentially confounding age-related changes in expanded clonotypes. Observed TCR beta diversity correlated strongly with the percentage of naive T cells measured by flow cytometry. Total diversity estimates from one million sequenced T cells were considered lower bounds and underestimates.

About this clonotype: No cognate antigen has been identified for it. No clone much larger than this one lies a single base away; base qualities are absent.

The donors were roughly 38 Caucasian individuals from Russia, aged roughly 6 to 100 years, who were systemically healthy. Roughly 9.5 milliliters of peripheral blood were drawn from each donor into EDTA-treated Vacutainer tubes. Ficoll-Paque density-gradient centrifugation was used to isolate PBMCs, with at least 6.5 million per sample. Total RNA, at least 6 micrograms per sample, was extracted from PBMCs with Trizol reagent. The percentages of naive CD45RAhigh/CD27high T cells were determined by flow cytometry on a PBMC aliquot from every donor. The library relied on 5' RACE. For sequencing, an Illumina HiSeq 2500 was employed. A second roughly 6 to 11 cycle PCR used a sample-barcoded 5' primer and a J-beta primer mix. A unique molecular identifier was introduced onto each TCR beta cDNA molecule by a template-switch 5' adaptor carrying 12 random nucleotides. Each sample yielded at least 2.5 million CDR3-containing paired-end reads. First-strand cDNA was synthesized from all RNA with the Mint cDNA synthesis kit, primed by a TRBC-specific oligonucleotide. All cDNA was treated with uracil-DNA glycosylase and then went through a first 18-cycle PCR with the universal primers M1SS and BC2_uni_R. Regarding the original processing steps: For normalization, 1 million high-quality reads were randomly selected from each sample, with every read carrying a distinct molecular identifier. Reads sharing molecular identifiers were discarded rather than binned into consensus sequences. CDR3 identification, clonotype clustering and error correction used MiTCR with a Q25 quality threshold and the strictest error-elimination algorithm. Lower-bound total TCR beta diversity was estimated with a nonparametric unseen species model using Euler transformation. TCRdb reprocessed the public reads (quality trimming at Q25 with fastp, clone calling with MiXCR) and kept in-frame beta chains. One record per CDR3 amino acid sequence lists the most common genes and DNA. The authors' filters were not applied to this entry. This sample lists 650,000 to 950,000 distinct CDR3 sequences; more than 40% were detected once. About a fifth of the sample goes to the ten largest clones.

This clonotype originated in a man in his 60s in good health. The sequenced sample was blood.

The DNA sequence is as follows: TGTGCCAGCAGAGCAACCGACGGACCCTACGAGCAGTACTTC. Its translation is CASRATDGPYEQYF. This chain joins TRBV6-2 or TRBV6-3 to TRBJ2-7, with the D gene too uncertain to name. V lost 6 bases and J lost 2 bases; the stretch between them is 14 bases long. The CDR1 and CDR2 encoded by the germline V gene are MNHEY and SVGEGT. The cysteine opens and the phenylalanine closes a CDR3 of 14 amino acids. The read is trimmed to its CDR3 DNA, 42 bases read in frame from base 1.